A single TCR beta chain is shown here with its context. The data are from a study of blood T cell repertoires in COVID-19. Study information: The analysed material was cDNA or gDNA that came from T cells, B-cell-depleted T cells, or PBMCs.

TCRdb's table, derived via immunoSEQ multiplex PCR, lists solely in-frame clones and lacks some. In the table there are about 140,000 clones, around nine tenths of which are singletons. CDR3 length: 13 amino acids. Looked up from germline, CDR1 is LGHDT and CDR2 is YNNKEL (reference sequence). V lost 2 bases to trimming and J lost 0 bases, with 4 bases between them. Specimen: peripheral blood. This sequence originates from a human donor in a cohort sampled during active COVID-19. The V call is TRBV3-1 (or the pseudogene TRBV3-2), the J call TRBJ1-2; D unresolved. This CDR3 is CASSQSPNYGYTF. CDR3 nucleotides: TGTGCCAGCAGCCAAAGCCCTAACTATGGCTACACCTTC.